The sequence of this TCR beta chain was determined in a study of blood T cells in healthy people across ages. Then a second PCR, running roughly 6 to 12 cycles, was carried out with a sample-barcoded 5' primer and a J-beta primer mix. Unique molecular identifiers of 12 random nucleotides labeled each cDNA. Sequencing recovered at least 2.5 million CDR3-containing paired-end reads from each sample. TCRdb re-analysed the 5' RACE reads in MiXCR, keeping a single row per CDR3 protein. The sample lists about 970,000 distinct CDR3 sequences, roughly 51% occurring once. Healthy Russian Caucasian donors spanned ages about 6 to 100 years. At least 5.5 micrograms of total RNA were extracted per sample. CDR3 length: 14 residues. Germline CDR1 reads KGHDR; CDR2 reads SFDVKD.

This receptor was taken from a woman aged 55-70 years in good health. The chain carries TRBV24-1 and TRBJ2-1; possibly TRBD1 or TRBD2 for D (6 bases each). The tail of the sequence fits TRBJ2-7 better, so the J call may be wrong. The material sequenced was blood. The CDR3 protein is CATSGGGPYNEQYF. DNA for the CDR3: TGTGCCACCAGTGGAGGGGGGCCCTACAATGAGCAGTACTTC.